This T cell receptor (beta chain) derives from a study of early T cells in non-severe SARS-CoV-2 infection (dated by TCRdb to 2020 to 2023). At the level of the whole study: Because TCR sequencing relied on bulk RNA taken from unsorted whole blood, pairing of alpha and beta chains was not possible. Paper-wide results and their limitations: Matching against VDJdb was skewed toward anti-spike CD8 responses, likely underestimated virus-specific expansions, and missed private and CD4 specificities.

This was a case-control study nested in a cohort of healthcare workers in London, UK, who had nasopharyngeal swab PCR tests and blood samples taken every week. Healthcare workers were recruited between 23 and 31 March 2020, during the week of the UK lockdown, and were followed weekly for up to roughly 15 weeks. This clonotype was seen more than once but under ten times. This receptor's antigen is unknown. No clone much larger than this one lies a single base away; base qualities are absent. Preparation of the library involved 5' RACE. Sequenced using a NextSeq 500. To correct for sequencing error and PCR bias, the TCR library protocol tagged individual cDNA molecules with unique molecular identifiers. Both TCR alpha and beta chains were sequenced, and tight co-correlation was observed between alpha and beta sequence abundances in each sample. As for how the authors treated the data: Decombinator V4 was used to annotate TCR sequences for V gene, J gene and CDR3. Expanded TCRs were defined as changing significantly between any two time points under a Poisson model with p below 0.0001. TCR abundances were normalised to the total number of TCRs sequenced per sample and were expressed as counts per million. TRAV1-2 paired with TRAJ12, TRAJ20 or TRAJ33 defined MAIT TCRs, while TRAV10 paired with TRAJ18 defined iNKT TCRs. VDJdb, accessed on 1 November 2021, was searched for TCRs annotated for CMV, EBV and SARS-CoV-2, and TCRs annotated for more than one antigen were excluded. TCRdb ran its own pipeline on the public reads, namely fastp trimming at Q25 and MiXCR clone calling, and kept in-frame beta chains. Merged by CDR3 protein, the rows form single entries marked with the most common genes and DNA. These V and J calls rely on TCRdb rather than the paper's analysis. The sample table holds roughly 60,000 distinct CDR3 sequences, of which 7.7% were seen once. Together, the top ten hold under 3.5% of the sample.

From the cysteine up to the phenylalanine, the CDR3 has a length of 15 residues. The kept DNA is CDR3 alone, 45 bases in frame from the first base. The germline V gene gives CDR1 as SGHAT and CDR2 as FQNNGV. At the junction V is shortened by 1 base and J by 5 bases, with 14 bases in between. Source material: whole blood. The rearrangement joined TRBV11-2 to TRBJ1-2; the D segment could be TRBD1, given 6 matching bases. This TCR derives from an adult who was a healthcare worker with PCR-confirmed SARS-CoV-2 infection or an uninfected control (not recorded which). This receptor has the CDR3 CASSLGGSQGYGYTF. The base sequence is TGTGCCAGCAGCTTAGGGGGATCCCAGGGGTATGGCTACACCTTC.